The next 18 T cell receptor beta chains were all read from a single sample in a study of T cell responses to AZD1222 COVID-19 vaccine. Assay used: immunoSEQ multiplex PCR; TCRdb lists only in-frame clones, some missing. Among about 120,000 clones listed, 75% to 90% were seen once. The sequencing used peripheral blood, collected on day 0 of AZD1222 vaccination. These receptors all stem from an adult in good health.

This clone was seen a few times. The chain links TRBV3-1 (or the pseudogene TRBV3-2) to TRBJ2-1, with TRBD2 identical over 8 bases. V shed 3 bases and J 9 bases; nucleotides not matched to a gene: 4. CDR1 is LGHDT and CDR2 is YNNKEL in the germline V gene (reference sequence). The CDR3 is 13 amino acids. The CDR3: CASSQFLAGEQFF. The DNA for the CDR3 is TGTGCCAGCAGCCAGTTCCTAGCGGGTGAGCAGTTCTTC.

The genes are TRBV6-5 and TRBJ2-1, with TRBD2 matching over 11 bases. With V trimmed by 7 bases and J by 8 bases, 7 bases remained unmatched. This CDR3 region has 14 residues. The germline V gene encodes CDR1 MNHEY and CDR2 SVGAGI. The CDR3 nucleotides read TGTGCCAGCAAACTAGCGGGAGAAGGGCATGAGCAGTTCTTC. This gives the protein CASKLAGEGHEQFF.

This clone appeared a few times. This chain's CDR3 is CASSLIAAGEALDTQYF. For the CDR3, the DNA is TGTGCCAGCAGCTTAATCGCGGCAGGGGAGGCTTTGGATACGCAGTATTTT. This chain links TRBV7-6 with TRBJ2-3, with D perhaps matching TRBD1 or TRBD2 (6 bases each). V was pared by 2 bases and J by 6 bases, with 21 bases between. The CDR3 contains 17 residues. Germline values: CDR1 SGHVS, CDR2 FNYEAQ. The full variable domain, with the rest looked up from reference TRBV7-6 and TRBJ2-3, is GAGVSQSPRYKVTKRGQDVALRCDPISGHVSLYWYRQALGQGPEFLTYFNYEAQQDKSGLPNDRFSAERPEGSISTLTIQRTEQRDSAMYRCASSLIAAGEALDTQYFGPGTRLTVL.

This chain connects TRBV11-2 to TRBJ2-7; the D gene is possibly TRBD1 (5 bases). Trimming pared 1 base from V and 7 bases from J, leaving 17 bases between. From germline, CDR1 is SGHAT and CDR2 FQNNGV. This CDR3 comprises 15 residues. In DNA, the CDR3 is TGTGCCAGCAGCTTAGTAGGCCAGGGCTCTGGGGAGCAGTACTTC. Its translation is CASSLVGQGSGEQYF.

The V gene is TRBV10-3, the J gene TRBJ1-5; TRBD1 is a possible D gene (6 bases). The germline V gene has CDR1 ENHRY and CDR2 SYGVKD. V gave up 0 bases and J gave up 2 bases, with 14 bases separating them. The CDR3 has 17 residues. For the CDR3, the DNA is TGTGCCATCAGTGAGTCGGCTGGGGGGCTGGGCAATCAGCCCCAGCATTTT. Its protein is CAISESAGGLGNQPQHF.

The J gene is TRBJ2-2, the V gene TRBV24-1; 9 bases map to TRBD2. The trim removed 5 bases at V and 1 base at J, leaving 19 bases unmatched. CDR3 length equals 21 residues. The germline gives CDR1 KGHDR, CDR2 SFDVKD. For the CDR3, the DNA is TGTGCCACCAGTGCCCCCCCCCTAGCGGGATTCCTGAGCGGGAACACCGGGGAGCTGTTTTTT. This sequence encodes CATSAPPLAGFLSGNTGELFF.

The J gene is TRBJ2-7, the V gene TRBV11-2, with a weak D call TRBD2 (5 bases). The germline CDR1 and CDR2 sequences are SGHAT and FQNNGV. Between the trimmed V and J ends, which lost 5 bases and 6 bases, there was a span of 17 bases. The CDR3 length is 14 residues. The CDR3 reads CASSTPRTRGEQYF. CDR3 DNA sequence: TGTGCCAGCAGCACCCCTCGGACCCGGGGCGAGCAGTACTTC. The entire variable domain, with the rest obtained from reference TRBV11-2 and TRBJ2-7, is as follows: EAGVAQSPRYKIIEKRQSVAFWCNPISGHATLYWYQQILGQGPKLLIQFQNNGVVDDSQLPKDRFSAERLKGVDSTLKIQPAKLEDSAVYLCASSTPRTRGEQYFGPGTRLTVT.

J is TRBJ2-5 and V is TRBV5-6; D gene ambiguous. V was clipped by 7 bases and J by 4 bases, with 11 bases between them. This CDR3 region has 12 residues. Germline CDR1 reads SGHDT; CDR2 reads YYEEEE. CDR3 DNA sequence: TGTGCCAGCGGCCCGGTCCTAGAGACCCAGTACTTC. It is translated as CASGPVLETQYF.

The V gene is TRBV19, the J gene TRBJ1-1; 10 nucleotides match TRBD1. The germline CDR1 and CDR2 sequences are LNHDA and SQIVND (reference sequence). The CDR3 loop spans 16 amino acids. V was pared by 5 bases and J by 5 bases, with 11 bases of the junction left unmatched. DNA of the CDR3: TGTGCCAGTAGTGCCCGGGACAGGGGCTGGGAAACTGAAGCTTTCTTT. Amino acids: CASSARDRGWETEAFF. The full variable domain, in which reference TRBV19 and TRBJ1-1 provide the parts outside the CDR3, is DGGITQSPKYLFRKEGQNVTLSCEQNLNHDAMYWYRQDPGQGLRLIYYSQIVNDFQKGDIAEGYSVSREKKESFPLTVTSAQKNPTAFYLCASSARDRGWETEAFFGQGTRLTVV.

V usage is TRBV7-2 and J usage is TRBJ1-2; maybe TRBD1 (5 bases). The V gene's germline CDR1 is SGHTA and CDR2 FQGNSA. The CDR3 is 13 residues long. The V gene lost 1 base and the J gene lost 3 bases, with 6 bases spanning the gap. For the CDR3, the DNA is TGTGCCAGCAGCTTAGGGGGGGACTATGGCTACACCTTC. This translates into CASSLGGDYGYTF.

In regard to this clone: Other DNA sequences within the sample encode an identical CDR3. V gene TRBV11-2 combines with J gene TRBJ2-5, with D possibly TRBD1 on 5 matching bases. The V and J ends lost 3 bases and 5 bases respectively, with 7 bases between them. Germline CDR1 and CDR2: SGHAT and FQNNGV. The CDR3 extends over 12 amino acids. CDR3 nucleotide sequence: TGTGCCAGCAGCTTGGGGCGGGAGACCCAGTACTTC. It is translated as CASSLGRETQYF.

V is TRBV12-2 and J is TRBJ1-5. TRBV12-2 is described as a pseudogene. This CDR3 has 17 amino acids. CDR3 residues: CASRLGLGLIHNQPQHF. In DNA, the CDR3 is TGTGCAAGTCGCTTAGGTTTGGGGTTGATTCACAATCAGCCCCAGCATTTT.

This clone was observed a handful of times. DNA for the CDR3: TGTGCCAGCAGTTACGTTAGCGGGAGTTTGTACGAGCAGTACTTC. It codes for CASSYVSGSLYEQYF. The chain couples TRBV6-5 to TRBJ2-7; 9 bases line up with TRBD2. The CDR3 contains 15 residues. Germline V gene sequence: CDR1 MNHEY, CDR2 SVGAGI. The junction had 6 bases not matched to a gene; V was cut back by 2 bases and J by 4 bases.

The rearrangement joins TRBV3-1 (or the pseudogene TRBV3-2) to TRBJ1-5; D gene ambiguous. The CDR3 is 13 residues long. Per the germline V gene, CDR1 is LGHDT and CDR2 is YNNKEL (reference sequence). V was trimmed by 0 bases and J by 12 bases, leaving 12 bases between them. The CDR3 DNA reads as TGTGCCAGCAGCCAAGATAATCTACAGAACCAGCATTTT. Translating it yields CASSQDNLQNQHF.

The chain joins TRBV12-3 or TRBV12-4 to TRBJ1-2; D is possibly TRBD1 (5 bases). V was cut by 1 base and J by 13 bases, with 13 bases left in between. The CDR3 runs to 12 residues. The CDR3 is CASSLVGLGGTF. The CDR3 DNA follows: TGTGCCAGCAGTTTAGTCGGCCTCGGGGGCACCTTC.

CDR3: CSVVTGGGNNEQFF. The CDR3 nucleotides read TGCAGCGTTGTTACAGGAGGGGGAAACAATGAGCAGTTCTTC. V gene TRBV29-1 combines with J gene TRBJ2-1, with D possibly called TRBD1 or TRBD2 (6 bases each). This CDR3 is built from 14 residues. Per germline, CDR1 SQVTM and CDR2 ANQGSEA. V was shortened by 4 bases and J by 5 bases, with 15 bases between the two germline ends.

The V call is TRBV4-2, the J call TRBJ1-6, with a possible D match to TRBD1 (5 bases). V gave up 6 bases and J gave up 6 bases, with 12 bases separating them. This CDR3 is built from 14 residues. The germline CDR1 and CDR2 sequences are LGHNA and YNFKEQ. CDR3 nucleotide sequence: TGTGCCAGCAGTATCACAGGCTCTAATTCACCCCTCCACTTT. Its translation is CASSITGSNSPLHF.

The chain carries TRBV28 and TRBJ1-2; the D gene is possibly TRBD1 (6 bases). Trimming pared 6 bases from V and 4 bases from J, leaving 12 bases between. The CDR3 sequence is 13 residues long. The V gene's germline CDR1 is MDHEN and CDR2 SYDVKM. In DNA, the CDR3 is TGTGCCAGCAGCCAGGGGAGGGCCTATGGCTACACCTTC. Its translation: CASSQGRAYGYTF.